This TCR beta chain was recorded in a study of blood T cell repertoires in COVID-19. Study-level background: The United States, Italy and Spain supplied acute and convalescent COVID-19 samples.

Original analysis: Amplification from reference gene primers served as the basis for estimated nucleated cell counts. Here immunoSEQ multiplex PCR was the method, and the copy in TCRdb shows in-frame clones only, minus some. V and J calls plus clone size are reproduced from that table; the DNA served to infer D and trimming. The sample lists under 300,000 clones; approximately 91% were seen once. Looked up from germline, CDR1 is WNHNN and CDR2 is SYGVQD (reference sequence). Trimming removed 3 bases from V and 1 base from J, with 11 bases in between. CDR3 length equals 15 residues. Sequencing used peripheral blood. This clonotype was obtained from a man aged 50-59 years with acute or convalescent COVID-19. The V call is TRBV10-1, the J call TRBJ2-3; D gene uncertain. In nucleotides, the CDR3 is TGCGCCAGCAGTGAAGACACCTCTCGCACAGATACGCAGTATTTT. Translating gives CASSEDTSRTDTQYF.